The next 27 T cell receptor beta chains were all read from a single sample in a study of blood T cells in healthy people across ages. The second PCR ran about 6 to 11 cycles with a sample-barcoded 5' primer and J-beta primers. TCRdb re-called the 5' RACE reads with MiXCR, one entry per CDR3 protein. The sample lists hundreds of thousands of distinct CDR3 sequences; under 25% were seen once. The specimen sequenced was blood. Receptors were obtained from an older man in good health.

This clonotype was picked up a small number of times. The V gene is TRBV20-1, the J gene TRBJ2-5, with 8 bases fitting TRBD2. V lost 3 bases, J lost 5 bases, and 11 bases stayed unmatched. Germline loops: CDR1 DFQATT, CDR2 SNEGSKA (reference sequence). The CDR3 covers 15 residues. CDR3 protein: CSASPRREDLETQYF. Here the CDR3 DNA reads TGCAGTGCTAGTCCTCGGCGGGAGGACTTGGAGACCCAGTACTTC.

Many counts were recorded for this clonotype. The chain joins TRBV12-3 or TRBV12-4 to TRBJ1-1, with TRBD1 matching over 7 bases. V lost 5 bases, J lost 6 bases, and 12 bases stayed unmatched. The length of the CDR3 is 15 residues. As DNA, the CDR3 is TGTGCCAGCAGTACCCAGACAGGGATCGGATCTGAAGCTTTCTTT. It specifies CASSTQTGIGSEAFF.

This clonotype has only a few counts. The V call is TRBV25-1, the J call TRBJ2-1, with D unclear. Trimming removed 6 bases from V and 1 base from J, with 10 bases in between. The germline CDR1 and CDR2 sequences are MGHDK and SYGVNS. The CDR3 has 14 residues. CDR3 sequence: CASRASASYNEQFF. The CDR3 nucleotides are TGTGCCAGCAGGGCATCGGCTTCCTACAATGAGCAGTTCTTC.

The chain couples TRBV20-1 to TRBJ2-5, with D possibly TRBD2 on 6 matching bases. This CDR3 is built from 12 residues. Trimming stripped 6 bases from V and 2 bases from J, with 10 bases between. The germline V gene encodes CDR1 DFQATT and CDR2 SNEGSKA (reference sequence). CDR3 bases: TGCAGTGCCGTAGCGGAGCAAGAGACCCAGTACTTC. Translation gives CSAVAEQETQYF.

Concerning this clonotype: Relative to the germline gene, one junction end is altered; a read error may explain this. The chain couples TRBV7-3 to TRBJ1-2; 7 bases match TRBD1. Germline V lookup: CDR1 SGHTA, CDR2 FQGTGA. The CDR3 is made up of 13 amino acids. In nucleotides, the CDR3 is TGTGCCAGCAGCTTCCTGACAGGGACTGGCCACACCTTC. Translated: CASSFLTGTGHTF.

The J gene is TRBJ2-3, the V gene TRBV25-1; D gene unclear. The CDR3 contains 13 residues. Germline V gene sequence: CDR1 MGHDK, CDR2 SYGVNS. V was shortened by 4 bases and J by 6 bases, with 11 bases between the two germline ends. Here the CDR3 reads CASSGSVEDTQYF. The CDR3 DNA follows: TGTGCCAGCAGTGGTTCCGTGGAGGATACGCAGTATTTT.

This clonotype showed up just a few times. The rearrangement uses TRBV20-1 and TRBJ2-1; 7 bases match TRBD1. CDR3 size: 16 residues. V lost 1 base to trimming and J lost 0 bases; unmatched junction nucleotides: 6. Germline CDR1 and CDR2: DFQATT and SNEGSKA (reference sequence). The CDR3 nucleotides read TGCAGTGCTAGAGTGACAGGGAAAAGCTCCTACAATGAGCAGTTCTTC. This translates into CSARVTGKSSYNEQFF.

Notes on this clonotype: At one boundary the junction diverges from the germline segment, which might be a read error. This rearrangement joins TRBV7-7 to TRBJ2-1, with D perhaps given as TRBD1 or TRBD2 (5 bases each). There are 13 residues in the CDR3. The germline V gene has CDR1 SSHAT and CDR2 FNYEAQ (reference sequence). CDR3: CASSSGPTGEQFF. In DNA form, the CDR3 reads TGTGCTAGCAGCTCGGGACCGACTGGAGAGCAGTTCTTC.

Ten or more counts support this clonotype. The chain has TRBV29-1 and TRBJ2-5, with 7 bases identical to TRBD1. There are 14 residues in the CDR3. V shed 7 bases, J shed 4 bases, and the junction held 12 bases outside the gene matches. The germline CDR1 and CDR2 sequences are SQVTM and ANQGSEA. Here the CDR3 reads CSATDRRIGETQYF. The DNA of the CDR3 is TGCAGCGCAACGGACAGGCGTATTGGAGAGACCCAGTACTTC.

The gene calls are TRBV20-1 and TRBJ2-7; the match to TRBD1 covers 7 bases. The CDR3 totals 12 residues. Germline V gene data show CDR1 as DFQATT and CDR2 as SNEGSKA (reference sequence). Trimming removed 6 bases from V and 9 bases from J; junction bases left unmatched: 11. Written as DNA, the CDR3 is TGCAGTGCCGGACAGGCCCCTGACGGGCAGTACTTC. As protein: CSAGQAPDGQYF.

On this clonotype itself: It may be a read error: a sequence one base away is much more abundant. The chain joins TRBV5-1 to TRBJ2-7; possible D gene TRBD1, 6 bases. This CDR3 spans 14 amino acids. The germline gives CDR1 SGHRS, CDR2 YFSETQ. Trimming removed 4 bases at V and 4 bases at J, with 15 bases between. The CDR3 DNA reads TGCGCCAGCAGCCGACAGGTGCAAACGTACGAGCAGTACTTC. It yields the protein CASSRQVQTYEQYF.

This clonotype was observed a few times. V is TRBV2 and J is TRBJ1-4, with 8 bases matching TRBD1. The germline gives CDR1 SNHLY, CDR2 FYNNEI. The CDR3 contains 15 residues. V dropped 6 bases and J dropped 6; count of bases not matched to a gene: 9. The CDR3: CASRNDRGRDEKLFF. The CDR3 nucleotides are TGTGCCAGCAGGAATGACAGGGGAAGGGATGAAAAACTGTTTTTT.

This clonotype was counted only a few times. The chain combines TRBV2 with TRBJ1-2, with a tentative D call TRBD1 (6 bases). V lost 6 bases and J 8 bases, leaving 19 bases between the germline ends. The CDR3 runs to 14 residues. Germline V gene sequence: CDR1 SNHLY, CDR2 FYNNEI. The chain's CDR3 is CASREDSEVGGYTF. The CDR3, as DNA: TGTGCCAGCAGAGAGGACAGCGAGGTGGGGGGCTACACCTTC.

This clonotype was counted only a few times. V is TRBV20-1 and J is TRBJ2-1, with D uncertain. Germline V gives CDR1 DFQATT, CDR2 SNEGSKA (reference sequence). The CDR3 runs to 11 residues. Trimming took 2 bases from V and 5 from J, leaving 4 bases between them. The CDR3: CSARRDNEQFF. The CDR3 DNA reads TGCAGTGCTAGACGTGACAATGAGCAGTTCTTC.

The chain joins TRBV20-1 to TRBJ2-2; the match to TRBD2 covers 14 bases. The ends lost 0 bases at V and 3 bases at J; junction bases unmatched: 6. Germline CDR1 DFQATT, CDR2 SNEGSKA (reference sequence). The CDR3 is 18 amino acids. The CDR3 loop is CSARDTGTSGSDTGELFF. The CDR3 region has the DNA TGCAGTGCTAGAGATACCGGGACTAGCGGGAGCGACACCGGGGAGCTGTTTTTT.

This clonotype was observed at least ten times. V usage is TRBV7-2 and J usage is TRBJ1-2, with D unresolved. Germline CDR1 reads SGHTA; CDR2 reads FQGNSA. This CDR3 spans 14 amino acids. The V end lost 2 bases, the J end lost 8 bases, and 15 bases lay between the germline ends. Here the CDR3 reads CASSLNSISGGYTF. In DNA, the CDR3 is TGTGCCAGCAGCTTAAACAGTATTTCAGGAGGCTACACCTTC.

The chain carries TRBV20-1 and TRBJ2-1, with D hard to call. The ends were cut back, 0 bases at V and 6 bases at J, with 15 bases in the middle. Germline values: CDR1 DFQATT, CDR2 SNEGSKA (reference sequence). The CDR3 runs 15 residues. As DNA, the CDR3 is TGCAGTGCTAGAGAAGAAGGTAGGAACCTCAATGAGCAGTTCTTC. Residues: CSAREEGRNLNEQFF.

This clonotype was observed a handful of times. The V call is TRBV18, the J call TRBJ1-2, with D possibly being TRBD1 (5 bases). The ends were cut back, 7 bases at V and 0 bases at J, with 15 bases in the middle. CDR1 and CDR2 (germline): KGHSH, LQKENI. The CDR3 extends over 15 amino acids. The CDR3: CASLPPGRPNYGYTF. The CDR3 DNA reads as TGTGCCAGCTTACCCCCGGGACGACCTAACTATGGCTACACCTTC.

The chain has TRBV20-1 and TRBJ2-5, with D uncertain. The end of the DNA aligns better with TRBJ2-7, so the J call may be wrong. This CDR3 comprises 16 residues. Germline V gene data show CDR1 as DFQATT and CDR2 as SNEGSKA (reference sequence). The CDR3 DNA reads TGCAGTGCTAACCCCTCTTCGAGGCGAAACACCTACGAGCAGTACTTC. This encodes CSANPSSRRNTYEQYF.

This sequence joins TRBV6-6 and TRBJ2-7; 7 nucleotides match TRBD2. V shed 10 bases and J 4 bases; nucleotides not matched to a gene: 7. The germline gives CDR1 MNHNY, CDR2 SVGAGI (reference sequence). The length of the CDR3 is 12 residues. CDR3 DNA: TGTGCCACCGGGCGGGGGTCTTACGAGCAGTACTTC. Translation gives CATGRGSYEQYF.

A few counts support this clonotype. This chain uses TRBV20-1 with TRBJ2-3, with D possibly called TRBD1 or TRBD2 (5 bases each). The germline V and J ends were trimmed by 0 bases and 3 bases, with 10 bases remaining between them. Germline CDR1 is DFQATT and CDR2 is SNEGSKA (reference sequence). The CDR3 sequence is 14 residues long. The CDR3 bases are TGCAGTGCTAGAGATCTGAGGGGAACAGATACGCAGTATTTT. It is translated as CSARDLRGTDTQYF.

The sample holds a few counts of this clonotype. The chain is built from TRBV6-2 or TRBV6-3 and TRBJ1-1, with no clear D. The CDR3 extends over 13 amino acids. Germline CDR1 MNHEY, CDR2 SVGEGT. V lost 7 bases and J 0 bases, leaving 9 bases between the germline ends. The CDR3, as DNA: TGTGCCAGCATAAATAGCATGAACACTGAAGCTTTCTTT. Its protein product is CASINSMNTEAFF.

The chain couples TRBV18 to TRBJ2-5; D is possibly TRBD1 (6 bases). CDR3 length equals 15 residues. Germline lookup yields CDR1 KGHSH and CDR2 LQKENI. Deletions cut 3 bases from V and 1 base from J, with 12 bases between. Here the CDR3 DNA reads TGTGCCAGCTCACCCTCTTCAGGGGCCCAAGAGACCCAGTACTTC. Amino acid sequence: CASSPSSGAQETQYF. The full variable domain, rest sourced from reference TRBV18 and TRBJ2-5, is NAGVMQNPRHLVRRRGQEARLRCSPMKGHSHVYWYRQLPEEGLKFMVYLQKENIIDESGMPKERFSAEFPKEGPSILRIQQVVRGDSAAYFCASSPSSGAQETQYFGPGTRLLVL.

The rearrangement links TRBV12-3 or TRBV12-4 to TRBJ2-5; 8 positions agree with TRBD2. The J call may be mistaken, given a closer DNA end match to TRBJ2-1. This CDR3 contains 15 residues. The CDR3 sequence is CASSPGAGGLSEQFF. Written as DNA, the CDR3 is TGTGCCAGCAGCCCAGGTGCGGGAGGATTGAGTGAGCAGTTCTTC.

This chain uses TRBV12-3 or TRBV12-4 with TRBJ1-1, with D unresolved. Deletions cut 5 bases from V and 3 bases from J, with 10 bases between. This CDR3 has 13 residues. CDR3 protein: CASSPRPYTEAFF. The CDR3 nucleotides are TGTGCCAGCAGTCCGCGTCCCTACACTGAAGCTTTCTTT.

Remarks on this clonotype: The junction differs from germline at one of its ends, possibly a read error. V usage is TRBV7-9 and J usage is TRBJ2-7; TRBD1 aligns across 9 bases. Germline V gene sequence: CDR1 SEHNR, CDR2 FQNEAQ (reference sequence). The CDR3 extends over 14 amino acids. The CDR3 nucleotides read TGTACCAGCACCGGGACAGGGAGCACCTACGAGCAGTACTTC. It yields the protein CTSTGTGSTYEQYF.

The rearrangement links TRBV20-1 to TRBJ1-2; TRBD1 agrees at 7 bases. Germline V gives CDR1 DFQATT, CDR2 SNEGSKA (reference sequence). The J segment lost 3 bases and the V segment lost 2 bases, leaving 6 bases of the junction unmatched. The CDR3 is 14 amino acids. CDR3 sequence (DNA): TGCAGTGCTAGACCAGGACAGGCGGACTATGGCTACACCTTC. This gives the protein CSARPGQADYGYTF.